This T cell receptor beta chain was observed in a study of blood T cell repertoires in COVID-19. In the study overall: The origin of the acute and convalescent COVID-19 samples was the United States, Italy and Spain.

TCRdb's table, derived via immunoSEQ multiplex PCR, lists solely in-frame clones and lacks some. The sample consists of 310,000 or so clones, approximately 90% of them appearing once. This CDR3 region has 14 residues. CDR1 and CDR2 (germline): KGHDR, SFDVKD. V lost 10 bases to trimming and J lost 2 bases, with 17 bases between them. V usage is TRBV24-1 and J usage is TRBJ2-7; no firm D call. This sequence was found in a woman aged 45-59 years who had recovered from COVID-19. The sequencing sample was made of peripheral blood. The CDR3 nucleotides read TGTGCCACGTCGGGTGGGTCCATCCCCTACGAGCAGTACTTC. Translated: CATSGGSIPYEQYF.